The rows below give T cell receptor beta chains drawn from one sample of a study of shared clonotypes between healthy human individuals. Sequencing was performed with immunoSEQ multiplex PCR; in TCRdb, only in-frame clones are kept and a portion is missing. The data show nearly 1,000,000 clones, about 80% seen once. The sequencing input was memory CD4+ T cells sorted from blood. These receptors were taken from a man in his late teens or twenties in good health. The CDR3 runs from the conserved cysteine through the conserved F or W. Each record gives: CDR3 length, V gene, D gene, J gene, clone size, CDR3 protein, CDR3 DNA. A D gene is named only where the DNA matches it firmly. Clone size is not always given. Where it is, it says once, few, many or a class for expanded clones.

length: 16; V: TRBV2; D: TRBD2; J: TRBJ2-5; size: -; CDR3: CASSGTSGLPPETQYF; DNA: TGTGCCAGCAGTGGGACTAGCGGACTCCCTCCAGAGACCCAGTACTTC
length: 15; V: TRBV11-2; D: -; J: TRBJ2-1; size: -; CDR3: CASSLQAGPYNEQFF; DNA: TGTGCCAGCAGCTTACAGGCCGGGCCCTACAATGAGCAGTTCTTC
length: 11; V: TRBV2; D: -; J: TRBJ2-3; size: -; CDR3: CASRAEDTQYF; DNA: TGTGCCAGCAGGGCTGAGGATACGCAGTATTTT
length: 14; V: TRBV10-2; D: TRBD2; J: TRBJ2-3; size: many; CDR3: CASSGTSRTDTQYF; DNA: TGCGCCAGCAGTGGGACTAGCCGCACAGATACGCAGTATTTT
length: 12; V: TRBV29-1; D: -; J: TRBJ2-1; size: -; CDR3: CSVGQRYNEQFF; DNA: TGCAGCGTTGGTCAAAGATACAATGAGCAGTTCTTC
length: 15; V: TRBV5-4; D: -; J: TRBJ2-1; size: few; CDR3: CASSLDETPYNEQFF; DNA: TGTGCCAGCAGCTTGGATGAGACCCCATACAATGAGCAGTTCTTC
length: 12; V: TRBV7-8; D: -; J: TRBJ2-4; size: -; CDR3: CASSLAGNIQYF; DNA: TGTGCCAGCAGCTTAGCAGGAAACATTCAGTACTTC
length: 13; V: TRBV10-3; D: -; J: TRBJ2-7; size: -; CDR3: CATSGPVNYEQYF; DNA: TGTGCCACCTCAGGACCAGTAAACTACGAGCAGTACTTC
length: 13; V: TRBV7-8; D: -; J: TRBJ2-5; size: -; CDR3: CASSGTRAETQYF; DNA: TGTGCCAGCAGCGGAACTAGAGCAGAGACCCAGTACTTC
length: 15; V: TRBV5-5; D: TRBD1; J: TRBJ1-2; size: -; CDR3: CASSPRTGDDYGYTF; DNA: TGTGCCAGCAGCCCGAGGACAGGGGACGACTATGGCTACACCTTC
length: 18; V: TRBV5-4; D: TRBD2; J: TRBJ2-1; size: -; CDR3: CASSPNRSVGGAYNEQFF; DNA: TGTGCCAGCAGCCCGAATAGGTCCGTGGGAGGGGCCTACAATGAGCAGTTCTTC
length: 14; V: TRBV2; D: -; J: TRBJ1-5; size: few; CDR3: CASSEDRSNQPQHF; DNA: TGTGCCAGCAGTGAAGACAGGAGCAATCAGCCCCAGCATTTT
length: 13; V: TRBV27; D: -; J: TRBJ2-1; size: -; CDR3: CASSRGGYNEQFF; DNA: TGTGCCAGCAGCAGGGGAGGGTACAATGAGCAGTTCTTC
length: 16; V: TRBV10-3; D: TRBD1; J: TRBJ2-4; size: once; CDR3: CAISDASSGGKNIQYF; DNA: TGTGCCATCAGTGACGCCTCCTCAGGGGGTAAAAACATTCAGTACTTC
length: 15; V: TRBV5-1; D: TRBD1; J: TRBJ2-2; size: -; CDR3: CASSRTGQNTGELFF; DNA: TGCGCCAGCAGCAGGACAGGACAGAACACCGGGGAGCTGTTTTTT